The present entry profiles one TCR beta chain with its context. Its antigen is unidentified. TCRdb's table, derived via immunoSEQ multiplex PCR, lists solely in-frame clones and lacks some. The sample has some 2,400,000 clones, under 97% seen once; the top ten hold around 0.13%. These data are taken from a study of shared clonotypes between healthy human individuals. Overall study findings and caveats: Naive subsets tended to show greater estimated richness than memory subsets. The study found approximately 5% of naive CD4 clonotypes shared across four donors.

CDR1 is MDHEN, CDR2 SYDVKM, per germline. V lost 6 bases to trimming and J lost 6 bases, with 17 bases between them. CDR3 size: 14 residues. The sequenced sample was naive CD4+ T cells sorted from blood. Specified subset: CD45RA+ positively selected. This clonotype originated in a man aged 18 to 35 in good health. The chain employs TRBV28 and TRBJ1-1, with D perhaps matching TRBD1 (6 bases). As DNA, the CDR3 is TGTGCCAGCAGCCGTTCAGGGGACGGGGCTGAAGCTTTCTTT. This sequence encodes CASSRSGDGAEAFF.